These 15 T cell receptor beta chains came from one sample sequenced in a study of blood T cell repertoires in COVID-19. The protocol was immunoSEQ multiplex PCR, while the TCRdb copy is restricted to in-frame clones and leaves out a portion. The repertoire holds 130,000 or so clones, with around 88% as singletons. The sequenced sample was peripheral blood. The source is a man aged 50 to 59 with acute or convalescent COVID-19.

This rearrangement joins TRBV6-6 to TRBJ1-2; D uncertain. V gave up 5 bases and J gave up 0 bases, with 19 bases separating them. CDR1 and CDR2 (germline): MNHNY, SVGAGI (reference sequence). CDR3 length: 17 amino acids. The CDR3 DNA reads TGTGCCAGCAGTCTTAATTACTTGGGCGCTGCTAACTATGGCTACACCTTC. Its protein product is CASSLNYLGAANYGYTF.

This clone was detected once. The V call is TRBV27, the J call TRBJ2-3, with TRBD1 matching 10 bases. Germline V CDR1 and CDR2: MNHEY, SMNVEV (reference sequence). CDR3 length: 19 amino acids. V was pared by 2 bases and J by 9 bases, with 20 bases of the junction left unmatched. The CDR3 DNA sequence: TGTGCCAGCAGTTTAAAAGCAATCTCCGGGACAGGGGCCATCCGAACGCAGTATTTT. Its protein product is CASSLKAISGTGAIRTQYF.

The chain combines TRBV5-6 with TRBJ1-1; possible D gene TRBD1, 5 bases. This CDR3 spans 11 amino acids. With 0 bases removed from V and 11 bases from J, the gap between germline ends came to 8 bases. The germline V gene encodes CDR1 SGHDT and CDR2 YYEEEE. As DNA, the CDR3 is TGTGCCAGCAGCTTGGGGGCAGGGGCTTTCTTT. The encoded protein is CASSLGAGAFF.

The V call is TRBV18, the J call TRBJ1-5; 7 nucleotides line up with TRBD1. The CDR3 runs to 15 residues. In germline, CDR1 is KGHSH, CDR2 LQKENI. With 4 bases clipped from V and 0 bases from J, the junction kept 3 bases outside the gene matches. As DNA, the CDR3 is TGTGCCAGCTCACTGGGGACAGATAGCAATCAGCCCCAGCATTTT. Amino acids: CASSLGTDSNQPQHF.

The genes are TRBV27 and TRBJ1-2; D unclear. Trimming removed 6 bases from V and 7 bases from J, with 15 bases in between. The CDR3 is made up of 13 amino acids. Germline CDR1 reads MNHEY; CDR2 reads SMNVEV (reference sequence). The CDR3 coding sequence is TGTGCCAGCAGAAAGACATATGGGAGTGGCTACACCTTC. This gives the protein CASRKTYGSGYTF.

The chain combines TRBV7-3 with TRBJ2-3; 10 bases line up with TRBD2. This CDR3 spans 15 amino acids. The junction had 5 bases not matched to a gene; V was cut back by 2 bases and J by 6 bases. From germline, CDR1 is SGHTA and CDR2 FQGTGA. CDR3 nucleotides: TGTGCCAGCAGCTTAGGTAGCGGGGGGTCGGATACGCAGTATTTT. Protein: CASSLGSGGSDTQYF.

The chain combines TRBV6-6 with TRBJ1-1, with 11 bases that match TRBD1. CDR3 length equals 16 residues. J gave up 0 bases and V 4 bases, and 4 bases lay outside the gene matches. Germline V gene lookup returns CDR1 MNHNY and CDR2 SVGAGI (reference sequence). CDR3 amino acids: CASSSGDRGLNTEAFF. Here the CDR3 DNA reads TGTGCCAGCAGTTCCGGGGACAGGGGGTTGAACACTGAAGCTTTCTTT.

The V call is TRBV19, the J call TRBJ1-5; the D gene is possibly TRBD1 (5 bases). CDR1 is LNHDA and CDR2 is SQIVND in the germline V gene (reference sequence). V was cut by 1 base and J by 0 bases, with 7 bases left in between. The CDR3 has 15 amino acids. CDR3: CASSIGQNSNQPQHF. The CDR3 nucleotides read TGTGCCAGTAGTATAGGACAGAATAGCAATCAGCCCCAGCATTTT. Supplemented by reference TRBV19 and TRBJ1-5, the full variable domain reads DGGITQSPKYLFRKEGQNVTLSCEQNLNHDAMYWYRQDPGQGLRLIYYSQIVNDFQKGDIAEGYSVSREKKESFPLTVTSAQKNPTAFYLCASSIGQNSNQPQHFGDGTRLSIL.

The chain couples TRBV6-5 to TRBJ2-1; possibly TRBD2 for D (5 bases). The germline V gene encodes CDR1 MNHEY and CDR2 SVGAGI. There are 15 residues in the CDR3. V lost 2 bases and J lost 1, with 9 bases in between. The CDR3 spells CASSYDPGSYNEQFF. In DNA form, the CDR3 reads TGTGCCAGCAGTTACGATCCGGGGTCCTACAATGAGCAGTTCTTC.

This chain joins TRBV5-1 and TRBJ2-5, with a weak D call TRBD2 (6 bases). Trimming stripped 0 bases from V and 4 bases from J, with 10 bases between. Germline V gene lookup returns CDR1 SGHRS and CDR2 YFSETQ. This CDR3 has 14 amino acids. For the CDR3, the DNA is TGCGCCAGCAGCTTGGAGCGGGCTAGAGAGACCCAGTACTTC. Translation gives CASSLERARETQYF.

V and J are TRBV27 and TRBJ1-6; no definite D call. Trimming shortened V by 5 bases and J by 7 bases, and 15 bases separated the two germline ends. This CDR3 region has 15 residues. CDR1 and CDR2 from the germline V gene are MNHEY and SMNVEV (reference sequence). This chain's CDR3 is CASSIFRSGNSPLHF. The CDR3 nucleotides read TGTGCCAGCAGTATTTTCCGGTCGGGAAATTCACCCCTCCACTTT.

This chain connects TRBV27 to TRBJ1-2; 8 nucleotides align to TRBD1. This CDR3 region has 13 residues. V was pared by 2 bases and J by 8 bases, with 4 bases of the junction left unmatched. Germline V gene sequence: CDR1 MNHEY, CDR2 SMNVEV (reference sequence). CDR3 residues: CASSLQGAVGYTF. The CDR3 bases are TGTGCCAGCAGTTTACAGGGGGCGGTGGGCTACACCTTC.

In this sample, this clone turned up once. This chain uses TRBV18 with TRBJ1-2; weak D call: TRBD1 (6 bases). The CDR3 spans 14 residues. Germline V gene data show CDR1 as KGHSH and CDR2 as LQKENI. Trimming took off 5 bases at V and 5 bases at J, with 15 bases between the two ends. The CDR3 DNA follows: TGTGCCAGCTCATACTTGGACAGTGAATATGGCTACACCTTC. Amino acid sequence: CASSYLDSEYGYTF.

The chain uses TRBV7-2 and TRBJ1-6; TRBD1 is a possible D gene (6 bases). Germline CDR1 reads SGHTA; CDR2 reads FQGNSA. This CDR3 is 16 amino acids long. The ends were cut back, 5 bases at V and 0 bases at J, with 11 bases in the middle. CDR3 DNA sequence: TGTGCCAGCAGCCCTCAGGGGAGCTCCTATAATTCACCCCTCCACTTT. Protein: CASSPQGSSYNSPLHF.

This chain joins TRBV20-1 and TRBJ2-7, with TRBD1 identical over 7 bases. The CDR3 is 14 amino acids. Germline CDR1 is DFQATT and CDR2 is SNEGSKA (reference sequence). The J segment lost 5 bases and the V segment lost 3 bases, leaving 10 bases of the junction unmatched. The CDR3 is CSASPTGLPDEQYF. The CDR3 coding sequence is TGCAGTGCTAGTCCGACAGGGCTACCTGACGAGCAGTACTTC.